Each of the 18 T cell receptor beta chains below was sequenced from the same sample in a study of T cell responses to AZD1222 COVID-19 vaccine. TCRdb's table, derived via immunoSEQ multiplex PCR, lists solely in-frame clones and lacks some. The data hold around 67,000 clones, with 83% observed a single time. This material consisted of peripheral blood, taken 28 days after the second AZD1222 dose. The receptors here all came from an adult who received the AZD1222 COVID-19 vaccine.

V usage is TRBV25-1 and J usage is TRBJ1-3; D gene ambiguous. This CDR3 is built from 15 residues. Germline V lookup: CDR1 MGHDK, CDR2 SYGVNS. The ends were cut back, 4 bases at V and 1 base at J, with 11 bases in the middle. This chain's CDR3 is CASSGDSGSGNTIYF. The CDR3 DNA reads as TGTGCCAGCAGTGGCGACTCCGGGTCTGGAAACACCATATATTTT.

This chain links TRBV5-1 with TRBJ1-5, with a weak D call TRBD1 (6 bases). The CDR3 covers 15 residues. The germline V gene encodes CDR1 SGHRS and CDR2 YFSETQ. V was pared by 1 base and J by 0 bases, with 8 bases between. The CDR3 here is CASSLSGDSNQPQHF. CDR3 nucleotide sequence: TGCGCCAGCAGCTTGTCAGGGGATAGCAATCAGCCCCAGCATTTT.

This chain connects TRBV5-1 to TRBJ2-1; unclear D gene. The CDR3 loop spans 13 amino acids. The germline V and J ends were trimmed by 1 base and 7 bases, with 9 bases remaining between them. Germline assignment: CDR1 SGHRS and CDR2 YFSETQ. Here the CDR3 reads CASSLIPGNEQFF. CDR3 bases: TGCGCCAGCAGCTTGATCCCAGGAAATGAGCAGTTCTTC.

This clone was seen only a few times. This chain uses TRBV5-1 with TRBJ1-2; D is perhaps TRBD1 (5 bases). This CDR3 comprises 14 residues. V was pared by 3 bases and J by 6 bases, with 15 bases between. CDR1 SGHRS and CDR2 YFSETQ come from the germline V gene. CDR3 sequence: CASSSRGVENGYTF. The CDR3, as DNA: TGCGCCAGCAGCTCACGGGGGGTGGAGAATGGCTACACCTTC.

This rearrangement joins TRBV6-5 to TRBJ2-5, with unresolved D. Trimming left V 6 bases short and J 1 base short, with 12 bases between. Per germline, CDR1 MNHEY and CDR2 SVGAGI. The CDR3 runs 14 residues. CDR3 DNA sequence: TGTGCCAGCAGGCTGGACCTCGTCCAAGAGACCCAGTACTTC. Its protein is CASRLDLVQETQYF.

The chain carries TRBV11-2 and TRBJ1-1; D uncertain. Trimming shortened V by 6 bases and J by 7 bases, and 12 bases separated the two germline ends. The length of the CDR3 is 12 residues. Germline values: CDR1 SGHAT, CDR2 FQNNGV. CDR3 region: CASRLTTNEAFF. As DNA, the CDR3 is TGTGCCAGCAGATTAACGACCAATGAAGCTTTCTTT.

The chain is built from TRBV14 and TRBJ1-1; no clear D. V was trimmed by 0 bases and J by 5 bases, leaving 10 bases between them. Per the germline V gene, CDR1 is SGHDN and CDR2 is FVKESK. CDR3 length: 14 amino acids. This CDR3 reads CASSQDRSTTEAFF. CDR3 DNA sequence: TGTGCCAGCAGCCAAGATCGGTCAACTACTGAAGCTTTCTTT. Drawing the rest from reference TRBV14 and TRBJ1-1, the complete variable domain is EAGVTQFPSHSVIEKGQTVTLRCDPISGHDNLYWYRRVMGKEIKFLLHFVKESKQDESGMPNNRFLAERTGGTYSTLKVQPAELEDSGVYFCASSQDRSTTEAFFGQGTRLTVV.

The chain employs TRBV9 and TRBJ1-4, with a tentative D call TRBD1 (5 bases). V was cut by 4 bases and J by 8 bases, with 15 bases left in between. In germline, CDR1 is SGDLS, CDR2 YYNGEE. The CDR3 runs 14 residues. For the CDR3, the DNA is TGTGCCAGCAGCCTAGGGGCATTAGGGGAAAAACTGTTTTTT. This sequence encodes CASSLGALGEKLFF.

This chain links TRBV19 with TRBJ1-2; D not certain. Per germline, CDR1 LNHDA and CDR2 SQIVND (reference sequence). CDR3 length: 11 residues. Trimming removed 4 bases at V and 4 bases at J, with 4 bases between. DNA for the CDR3: TGTGCCAGTAGTAGCGGCTATGGCTACACCTTC. Amino acid sequence: CASSSGYGYTF. Supplemented by reference TRBV19 and TRBJ1-2, the full variable domain reads DGGITQSPKYLFRKEGQNVTLSCEQNLNHDAMYWYRQDPGQGLRLIYYSQIVNDFQKGDIAEGYSVSREKKESFPLTVTSAQKNPTAFYLCASSSGYGYTFGSGTRLTVV.

The chain is built from TRBV24-1 and TRBJ2-5; 8 bases are shared with TRBD1. The CDR3 sequence is 15 residues long. Germline V gene lookup returns CDR1 KGHDR and CDR2 SFDVKD. Trimming cost V 4 bases and J 4 bases; bases outside gene matches: 7. The CDR3 spells CATSDPRGRGETQYF. CDR3 coding DNA: TGTGCCACCAGTGACCCCAGGGGGCGCGGAGAGACCCAGTACTTC.

This chain's CDR3 is CASSLAWATSSGNTIYF. Written as DNA, the CDR3 is TGTGCCAGCAGCTTGGCCTGGGCCACCTCCTCTGGAAACACCATATATTTT. This chain uses TRBV5-6 with TRBJ1-3; no definite D call. Germline V gives CDR1 SGHDT, CDR2 YYEEEE. V dropped 0 bases and J dropped 0 bases, with 13 bases sitting between them. The CDR3 consists of 17 residues.

This clone appeared a few times. CDR3 loop: CSVGEQNSNQPQHF. DNA for the CDR3: TGCAGCGTTGGAGAACAGAATAGCAATCAGCCCCAGCATTTT. V gene TRBV29-1 combines with J gene TRBJ1-5; D remains unclear. The CDR3 loop spans 14 amino acids. Germline V gives CDR1 SQVTM, CDR2 ANQGSEA. V was trimmed by 4 bases and J by 0 bases, leaving 10 bases between them.

This clone showed up just a few times. The chain is built from TRBV7-2 and TRBJ1-1; D remains ambiguous. In germline, CDR1 is SGHTA, CDR2 FQGNSA. Trimming removed 1 base from V and 10 bases from J, with 7 bases in between. The CDR3 is 11 residues long. The CDR3 loop reads CASSLGWVAFF. CDR3 coding DNA: TGTGCCAGCAGCTTAGGCTGGGTAGCTTTCTTT. The full variable domain, rest sourced from reference TRBV7-2 and TRBJ1-1, is GAGVSQSPSNKVTEKGKDVELRCDPISGHTALYWYRQSLGQGLEFLIYFQGNSAPDKSGLPSDRFSAERTGGSVSTLTIQRTQQEDSAVYLCASSLGWVAFFGQGTRLTVV.

V gene TRBV28 combines with J gene TRBJ1-1; D is unresolved. The V and J ends lost 2 bases and 4 bases respectively, with 11 bases between them. This CDR3 is built from 14 residues. Per germline, CDR1 MDHEN and CDR2 SYDVKM. CDR3 DNA sequence: TGTGCCAGCAGTTTAGTCCCCTACGGCACTGAAGCTTTCTTT. It is translated as CASSLVPYGTEAFF.

The chain uses TRBV5-6 and TRBJ2-1; D is ambiguous. Germline V gives CDR1 SGHDT, CDR2 YYEEEE. The CDR3 runs 15 residues. V shed 0 bases and J shed 5 bases, with 12 bases lying between them. CDR3 sequence: CASSLGTVRNNEQFF. DNA for the CDR3: TGTGCCAGCAGCTTGGGTACCGTCAGAAACAATGAGCAGTTCTTC.

The V gene is TRBV6-1, the J gene TRBJ2-3; 10 bases fit TRBD2. Looked up from germline, CDR1 is MNHNS and CDR2 is SASEGT. The CDR3 covers 15 residues. V was pared by 3 bases and J by 2 bases, with 2 bases of the junction left unmatched. The CDR3 sequence: CASSDLAGATDTQYF. CDR3 bases: TGTGCCAGCAGTGACCTAGCGGGGGCCACAGATACGCAGTATTTT.

The CDR3 protein is CASSLPGAGNTIYF. The CDR3 region has the DNA TGTGCCAGCAGTCTCCCAGGGGCCGGAAACACCATATATTTT. The rearrangement links TRBV6-5 to TRBJ1-3; D may be TRBD1 (6 bases). Trimming stripped 5 bases from V and 4 bases from J, with 12 bases between. The CDR3 covers 14 residues. Germline assignment: CDR1 MNHEY and CDR2 SVGAGI.

The J gene is TRBJ2-3, the V gene TRBV11-3, with 9 bases matching TRBD2. Germline V CDR1 and CDR2: SGHNT, YENEEA. J lost 3 bases, V lost 2 bases, and 0 bases had no gene match. CDR3 length equals 14 residues. The CDR3 reads CASSLSGGTDTQYF. CDR3 coding DNA: TGTGCCAGCAGCTTAAGCGGGGGGACAGATACGCAGTATTTT.